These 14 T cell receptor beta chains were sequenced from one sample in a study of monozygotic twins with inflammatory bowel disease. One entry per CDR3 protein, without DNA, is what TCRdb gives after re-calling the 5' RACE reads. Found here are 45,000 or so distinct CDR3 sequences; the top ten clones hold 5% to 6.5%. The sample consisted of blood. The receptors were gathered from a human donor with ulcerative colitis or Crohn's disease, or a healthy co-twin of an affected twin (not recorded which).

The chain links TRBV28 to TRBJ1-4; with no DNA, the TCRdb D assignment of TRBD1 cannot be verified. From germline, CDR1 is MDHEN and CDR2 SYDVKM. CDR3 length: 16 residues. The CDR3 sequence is CASTYLIGQGAQKLFF.

The CDR3 loop is CAISTGERNEQFF. This chain uses TRBV10-3 with TRBJ2-1; checking the TCRdb D call of TRBD1 is not possible without DNA. CDR1 and CDR2 from the germline V gene are ENHRY and SYGVKD. The CDR3 contains 13 residues.

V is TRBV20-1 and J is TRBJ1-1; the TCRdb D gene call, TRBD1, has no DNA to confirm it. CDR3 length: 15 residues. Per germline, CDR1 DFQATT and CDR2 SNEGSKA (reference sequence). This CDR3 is CSGLLNRIMNTEAFF.

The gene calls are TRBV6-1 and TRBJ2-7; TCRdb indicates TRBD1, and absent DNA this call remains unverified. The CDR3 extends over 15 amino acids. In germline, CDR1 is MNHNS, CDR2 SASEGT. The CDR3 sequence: CASRPRTGFAYEQYF.

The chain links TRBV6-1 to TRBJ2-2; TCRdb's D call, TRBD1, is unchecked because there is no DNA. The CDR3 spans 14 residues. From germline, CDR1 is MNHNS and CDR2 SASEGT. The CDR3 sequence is CASRRQGETGELFF.

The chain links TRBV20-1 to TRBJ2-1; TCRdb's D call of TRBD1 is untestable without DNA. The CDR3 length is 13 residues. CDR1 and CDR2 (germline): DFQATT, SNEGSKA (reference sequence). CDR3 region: CTLGGSVYNEQFF.

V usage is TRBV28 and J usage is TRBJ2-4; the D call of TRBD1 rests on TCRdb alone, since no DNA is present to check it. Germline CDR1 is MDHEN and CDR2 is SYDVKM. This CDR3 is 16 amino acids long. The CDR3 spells CASTLGGTGGRNIQYF.

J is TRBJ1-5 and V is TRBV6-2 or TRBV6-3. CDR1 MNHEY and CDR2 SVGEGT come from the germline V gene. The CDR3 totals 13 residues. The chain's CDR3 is CASGKGTDLPQHF.

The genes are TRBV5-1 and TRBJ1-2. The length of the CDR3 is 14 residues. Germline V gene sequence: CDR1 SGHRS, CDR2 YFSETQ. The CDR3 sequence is CASSFGNSNYGYTF.

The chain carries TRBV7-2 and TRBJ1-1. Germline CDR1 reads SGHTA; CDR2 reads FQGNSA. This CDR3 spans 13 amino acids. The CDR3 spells CASSPFQNTEAFF. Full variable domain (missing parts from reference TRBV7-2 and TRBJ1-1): GAGVSQSPSNKVTEKGKDVELRCDPISGHTALYWYRQSLGQGLEFLIYFQGNSAPDKSGLPSDRFSAERTGGSVSTLTIQRTQQEDSAVYLCASSPFQNTEAFFGQGTRLTVV.

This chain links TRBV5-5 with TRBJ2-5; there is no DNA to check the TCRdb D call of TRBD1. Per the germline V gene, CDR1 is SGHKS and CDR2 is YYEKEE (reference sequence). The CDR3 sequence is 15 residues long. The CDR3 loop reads CASRGLGTGQETQYF.

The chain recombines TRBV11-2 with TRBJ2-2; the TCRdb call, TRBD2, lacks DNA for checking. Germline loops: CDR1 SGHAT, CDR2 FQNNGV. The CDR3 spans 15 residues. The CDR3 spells CASSHGRGGPGELFF.

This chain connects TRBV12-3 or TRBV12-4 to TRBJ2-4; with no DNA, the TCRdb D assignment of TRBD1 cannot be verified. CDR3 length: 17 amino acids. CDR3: CASSQGTGGWGKNIQYF.

CDR3: CASSPGQGSSYEQYF. The chain uses TRBV11-1 and TRBJ2-7; TCRdb's D call of TRBD1 is untestable without DNA. CDR3 length equals 15 residues. The germline gives CDR1 SGHAT, CDR2 FQDESV (reference sequence). Supplemented by reference TRBV11-1 and TRBJ2-7, the full variable domain reads EAEVAQSPRYKITEKSQAVAFWCDPISGHATLYWYRQILGQGPELLVQFQDESVVDDSQLPKDRFSAERLKGVDSTLKIQPAELGDSAMYLCASSPGQGSSYEQYFGPGTRLTVT.